A selection of T cell receptor beta chains follows, all from one sample in a study of early T cells in non-severe SARS-CoV-2 infection. TCRdb ran MiXCR on the 5' RACE reads and lists one entry per CDR3 protein. This sample has some 54,000 distinct CDR3 sequences; approximately 9.3% occur once, and the top ten carry around 8.3%. Sequencing input: whole blood. Source of these receptors: an adult who was a healthcare worker with PCR-confirmed SARS-CoV-2 infection or an uninfected control (not recorded which). Each CDR3 is given with its conserved first and last residue. The D gene is left open where the match is weak. A clone size is listed for some rows: how often the clone was seen (once, few, many), or a class if it is expanded.

>NA|14|TRBJ2-7|many|TRBV7-3
CASSLIQAPYEQYF
TGTGCCAGCAGCTTAATACAGGCTCCCTACGAGCAGTACTTC
>NA|15|TRBJ2-1|many|TRBV15
CATSRELVEDNEQFF
TGTGCCACCAGCAGAGAATTGGTCGAAGACAATGAGCAGTTCTTC
>NA|14|TRBJ1-3|many|TRBV4-3
CASSQGQPGNTIYF
TGCGCCAGCAGCCAAGGACAGCCTGGAAACACCATATATTTT
>NA|14|TRBJ2-2|many|TRBV5-1
CASSPGANTGELFF
TGCGCCAGCAGCCCGGGGGCTAACACCGGGGAGCTGTTTTTT
>TRBD1|15|TRBJ1-1|NA|TRBV7-6
CASSTRTGRYTEAFF
TGTGCCAGCAGCACCCGGACAGGGCGATACACTGAAGCTTTCTTT
>TRBD1|14|TRBJ1-5|few|TRBV7-9
CASSPLTGGLPQHF
TGTGCCAGCAGCCCACTGACAGGGGGTCTGCCCCAGCATTTT
>NA|15|TRBJ2-2|NA|TRBV2
CASRLSEQGPGELFF
TGTGCCAGCCGACTGTCGGAGCAGGGCCCCGGGGAGCTGTTTTTT
>NA|16|TRBJ1-4|NA|TRBV6-6
CASSYYIETDNEKLFF
TGTGCCAGCAGTTACTACATAGAGACAGATAATGAAAAACTGTTTTTT
>NA|12|TRBJ1-5|few|TRBV30
CAAQNSNQPQHF
TGTGCGGCACAGAATAGCAATCAGCCCCAGCATTTT
>NA|13|TRBJ2-2|many|TRBV6-5
CASSSRQSGELFF
TGTGCCAGCAGCTCCCGGCAGTCCGGGGAGCTGTTTTTT
>TRBD1|12|TRBJ2-7|NA|TRBV7-6
CASSRQQGWQYF
TGTGCCAGCAGCCGTCAACAGGGGTGGCAGTACTTC
>NA|14|TRBJ2-1|many|TRBV11-2
CASSPGLSPHEQFF
TGTGCCAGCAGCCCGGGACTCTCTCCTCACGAGCAGTTCTTC
>TRBD2|17|TRBJ2-3|many|TRBV7-8
CASSLGELSGSSDTQYF
TGTGCCAGCAGCCTCGGGGAGCTTAGCGGGAGTTCAGATACGCAGTATTTT
>NA|13|TRBJ2-7|many|TRBV20-1
CSAEPRDSYEQYF
TGCAGTGCTGAACCCAGGGACTCCTACGAGCAGTACTTC
>NA|12|TRBJ1-6|many|TRBV25-1
CASSDGVVALHF
TGTGCCAGCAGTGACGGGGTAGTAGCCCTCCACTTT
>NA|13|TRBJ1-4|NA|TRBV5-1
CASSLGELEKLFF
TGCGCCAGCAGCTTGGGGGAGTTGGAAAAACTGTTTTTT
>TRBD1|18|TRBJ1-4|NA|TRBV5-1
CASSPRSSGTGNGEKLFF
TGCGCCAGCAGCCCCCGATCCTCCGGGACAGGGAATGGTGAAAAACTGTTTTTT
>NA|14|TRBJ1-5|few|TRBV20-1
CSARVGGDNQPQHF
TGCAGTGCTAGAGTGGGGGGGGACAATCAGCCCCAGCATTTT
>NA|15|TRBJ2-2|many|TRBV12-3/TRBV12-4
CATILGGRGTGELFF
TGTGCCACCATACTAGGGGGGAGAGGAACCGGGGAGCTGTTTTTT
>NA|14|TRBJ2-7|NA|TRBV12-3/TRBV12-4
CASSLRGPSGEQYF
TGTGCCAGCAGCCTCAGGGGACCCTCCGGGGAGCAGTACTTC
>TRBD1|12|TRBJ2-5|many|TRBV15
CATNRGQETQYF
TGTGCCACCAACAGGGGACAAGAGACCCAGTACTTC
>TRBD2|16|TRBJ2-1|NA|TRBV4-2
CASSQVGTSGYNEQFF
TGTGCCAGCAGCCAAGTAGGGACTAGCGGCTACAATGAGCAGTTCTTC
>NA|15|TRBJ2-1|NA|TRBV5-1
CASSRNRDGGSEQFF
TGCGCCAGCAGCAGGAACAGGGACGGGGGGAGCGAGCAGTTCTTC
>NA|14|TRBJ2-7|many|TRBV7-6
CASSLGKRVYEQYF
TGTGCCAGCAGCTTAGGTAAGCGGGTCTACGAGCAGTACTTC
>NA|15|TRBJ2-5|many|TRBV4-1
CASSQESFAEETQYF
TGCGCCAGCAGCCAAGAATCCTTCGCAGAAGAGACCCAGTACTTC
>NA|11|TRBJ1-1|NA|TRBV27
CASHTGSGAFF
TGTGCCAGCCACACAGGGTCAGGAGCTTTCTTT
>NA|16|TRBJ2-1|few|TRBV24-1
CATSVPRGGSYNEQFF
TGTGCCACCAGTGTCCCTAGGGGGGGGTCCTACAATGAGCAGTTCTTC
>NA|17|TRBJ1-5|many|TRBV6-2/TRBV6-3
CASSSRGRVYSNQPQHF
TGTGCCAGCAGTTCCCGGGGCAGGGTCTATAGCAATCAGCCCCAGCATTTT
>NA|12|TRBJ2-7|many|TRBV7-6
CASSHPPYEQYF
TGTGCCAGCAGCCACCCCCCCTACGAGCAGTACTTC
>TRBD2|17|TRBJ2-7|few|TRBV27
CASSSRSTSGFSYEQYF
TGTGCCAGCAGTTCTCGATCGACTAGCGGCTTCTCCTACGAGCAGTACTTC
>TRBD1|12|TRBJ2-1|many|TRBV6-6
CASSQRSGQGFF
TGTGCCAGCAGCCAACGGTCGGGACAGGGGTTCTTC
>NA|14|TRBJ2-7|many|TRBV11-2
CASSFPGASYEQYF
TGTGCCAGCAGCTTCCCCGGGGCCTCCTACGAGCAGTACTTC
>NA|10|TRBJ2-7|NA|TRBV29-1
CSVREVEQYF
TGCAGCGTTCGGGAAGTCGAGCAGTACTTC
>NA|16|TRBJ2-1|NA|TRBV11-2
CASSPPRRTAYNEQFF
TGTGCCAGCAGCCCGCCTCGACGGACAGCATACAATGAGCAGTTCTTC
>TRBD2|15|TRBJ2-1|few|TRBV20-1
CSAPRTSGTYNEQFF
TGCAGTGCGCCGCGGACTAGCGGGACTTACAATGAGCAGTTCTTC
>NA|14|TRBJ1-1|many|TRBV20-1
CSASLRGQGKEAFF
TGCAGTGCTAGCCTCAGAGGGCAGGGCAAGGAAGCTTTCTTT
>TRBD1|12|TRBJ1-2|many|TRBV5-5
CASSLAGGGYTF
TGTGCCAGCAGTCTTGCAGGGGGTGGCTACACCTTC